A selection of T cell receptor beta chains follows, all from one sample in a study of a mutant IDH1 vaccine in newly diagnosed glioma. These receptors have no known antigen. Profiling relied on immunoSEQ multiplex PCR, and the TCRdb table lists in-frame clones only, not all of them. The repertoire has some 55,000 clones, approximately 90% of them found once; the top ten carry about 4.6%. The sequenced sample was PBMCs, obtained from a glioma patient whose treatment included an IDH1 peptide vaccine. The receptor set was obtained from a woman aged 40 to 55 with glioma. The CDR3 runs from the conserved cysteine through the conserved F or W. A D gene is named only where the DNA matches it firmly. Clone sizes are given selectively: once, few, many, or a class where the clone is expanded.

v_gene: TRBV19; j_gene: TRBJ1-5; d_gene: -; abundance: -; CDR3nt: TGTGCCAGTAGCGGGGTTGGGCGCCAGCCCCAGCATTTT; CDR3aa: CASSGVGRQPQHF
v_gene: TRBV4-2; j_gene: TRBJ2-1; d_gene: -; abundance: -; CDR3nt: TGTGCCAGCAGCCAACCGTCTGGGCAGGGATCCTACAATGAGCAGTTCTTC; CDR3aa: CASSQPSGQGSYNEQFF
v_gene: TRBV5-1; j_gene: TRBJ2-7; d_gene: -; abundance: -; CDR3nt: TGCGCCAGCAGCTTCTTTAAACGGGACTACGAGCAGTACTTC; CDR3aa: CASSFFKRDYEQYF
v_gene: TRBV7-2; j_gene: TRBJ2-7; d_gene: -; abundance: -; CDR3nt: TGTGCCAGCAGCTTCAGTACGGTCTACGAGCAGTACTTC; CDR3aa: CASSFSTVYEQYF
v_gene: TRBV2; j_gene: TRBJ2-5; d_gene: -; abundance: -; CDR3nt: TGTGCCAGCAGCCCCCTTGGGGCGCTCCAAGAGACCCAGTACTTC; CDR3aa: CASSPLGALQETQYF
v_gene: TRBV6-5; j_gene: TRBJ1-5; d_gene: -; abundance: -; CDR3nt: TGTGCCAGCAGTTACTCAGGTGTGAGCAATCAGCCCCAGCATTTT; CDR3aa: CASSYSGVSNQPQHF
v_gene: TRBV2; j_gene: TRBJ1-2; d_gene: -; abundance: -; CDR3nt: TGTGCCAGCAGTTACCACAGGAACGGCTATGGCTACACCTTC; CDR3aa: CASSYHRNGYGYTF
v_gene: TRBV27; j_gene: TRBJ2-7; d_gene: TRBD1; abundance: -; CDR3nt: TGTGCCAGCAGTTTTGGACAGGGGTTTTACGAGCAGTACTTC; CDR3aa: CASSFGQGFYEQYF
v_gene: TRBV4-2; j_gene: TRBJ2-1; d_gene: TRBD2; abundance: -; CDR3nt: TGTGCCAGCAGCCAACCCGGGACTAGCCCTCGCTATGAGCAGTTCTTC; CDR3aa: CASSQPGTSPRYEQFF
v_gene: TRBV29-1; j_gene: TRBJ2-2; d_gene: -; abundance: -; CDR3nt: TGCAGCGTAGGCCTCATCAAGGGCGGGGAGCTGTTTTTT; CDR3aa: CSVGLIKGGELFF
v_gene: TRBV9; j_gene: TRBJ2-3; d_gene: -; abundance: -; CDR3nt: TGTGCCAGCAGACGTGGGTGGGGCACAGATACGCAGTATTTT; CDR3aa: CASRRGWGTDTQYF
v_gene: TRBV18; j_gene: TRBJ2-7; d_gene: -; abundance: -; CDR3nt: TGTGCCAGCTCACCACCGGAGGGGAGCTCCTACGAGCAGTACTTC; CDR3aa: CASSPPEGSSYEQYF
v_gene: TRBV5-1; j_gene: TRBJ1-2; d_gene: -; abundance: -; CDR3nt: TGCGCCAGCAGCTTGGCCCCCGGACAGACTGGCTACACCTTC; CDR3aa: CASSLAPGQTGYTF
v_gene: TRBV7-9; j_gene: TRBJ1-2; d_gene: TRBD1; abundance: -; CDR3nt: TGTGCCAGCAGCCCCGAGACAGGGGGTGAAGCTAACTATGGCTACACCTTC; CDR3aa: CASSPETGGEANYGYTF
v_gene: TRBV5-1; j_gene: TRBJ1-5; d_gene: -; abundance: few; CDR3nt: TGCGCCAGCAGCTTGGACGGGGCCAATCAGCCCCAGCATTTT; CDR3aa: CASSLDGANQPQHF
v_gene: TRBV7-2; j_gene: TRBJ2-5; d_gene: -; abundance: -; CDR3nt: TGTGCCAGCAGCTTAGAGGGGGGGCTGAAGACCCAGTACTTC; CDR3aa: CASSLEGGLKTQYF
v_gene: TRBV5-1; j_gene: TRBJ2-7; d_gene: TRBD2; abundance: -; CDR3nt: TGCGCCAGCAGCTTATTAGCGGGGGGCGTGTACGAGCAGTACTTC; CDR3aa: CASSLLAGGVYEQYF
v_gene: TRBV30; j_gene: TRBJ2-7; d_gene: TRBD2; abundance: -; CDR3nt: TGTGCCTGGACCCGGACTAGCGGATACGAGCAGTACTTC; CDR3aa: CAWTRTSGYEQYF
v_gene: TRBV6-1; j_gene: TRBJ1-2; d_gene: -; abundance: -; CDR3nt: TGTGCCAGCAGTGATATCGGGGGTTCTTTCCTTTATAACTATGGCTACACCTTC; CDR3aa: CASSDIGGSFLYNYGYTF
v_gene: TRBV6-5; j_gene: TRBJ2-2; d_gene: -; abundance: -; CDR3nt: TGTGCCAGCAGTACGCGCCGGGGTATCACCGGGGAGCTGTTTTTT; CDR3aa: CASSTRRGITGELFF
v_gene: TRBV19; j_gene: TRBJ1-2; d_gene: -; abundance: once; CDR3nt: TGTGCCAGTAGTATCGGTAACGGCTATGGCTACACCTTC; CDR3aa: CASSIGNGYGYTF
v_gene: TRBV5-4; j_gene: TRBJ2-2; d_gene: -; abundance: -; CDR3nt: TGTGCCAGCACCAGACAGAGCACCGGGGAGCTGTTTTTT; CDR3aa: CASTRQSTGELFF
v_gene: TRBV25-1; j_gene: TRBJ1-1; d_gene: TRBD1; abundance: -; CDR3nt: TGTGCCAGCATTGCAGGGGGCGCCGTTGAAGCTTTCTTT; CDR3aa: CASIAGGAVEAFF
v_gene: TRBV13; j_gene: TRBJ1-4; d_gene: TRBD1; abundance: -; CDR3nt: TGTGCCAGCAGCGAGCGACAGGGAGGAAATAATGAAAAACTGTTTTTT; CDR3aa: CASSERQGGNNEKLFF
v_gene: TRBV4-3; j_gene: TRBJ2-5; d_gene: -; abundance: -; CDR3nt: TGCGCCAGCAGCCAAGATTTTACAGGCCCTTCAGGGGAGACCCAGTACTTC; CDR3aa: CASSQDFTGPSGETQYF
v_gene: TRBV6-5; j_gene: TRBJ2-7; d_gene: TRBD2; abundance: -; CDR3nt: TGTGCCAGCAGATCCCCAAGCGGGGGGGGCGAGCAGTACTTC; CDR3aa: CASRSPSGGGEQYF
v_gene: TRBV28; j_gene: TRBJ1-2; d_gene: -; abundance: -; CDR3nt: TGTGCCAGCAGTTTACGGAGGGCGGGCTACACCTTC; CDR3aa: CASSLRRAGYTF
v_gene: TRBV2; j_gene: TRBJ2-2; d_gene: TRBD1; abundance: -; CDR3nt: TGTGCCAGCAGTGAACACAGGGGGCTTAACGGGGAGCTGTTTTTT; CDR3aa: CASSEHRGLNGELFF
v_gene: TRBV7-8; j_gene: TRBJ2-7; d_gene: TRBD2; abundance: -; CDR3nt: TGTGCCAGCAGCTTAGGACTAGCGGGAGTCGAGCAGTACTTC; CDR3aa: CASSLGLAGVEQYF
v_gene: TRBV2; j_gene: TRBJ2-1; d_gene: TRBD2; abundance: -; CDR3nt: TGTGCCAGCCGAGGACTAGCGGGGGGCTTTAGCTCCTACAATGAGCAGTTCTTC; CDR3aa: CASRGLAGGFSSYNEQFF
v_gene: TRBV6-5; j_gene: TRBJ1-2; d_gene: -; abundance: few; CDR3nt: TGTGCCAGCAGTTTAGTGAGCGGGACGGGTAACTATGGCTACACCTTC; CDR3aa: CASSLVSGTGNYGYTF
v_gene: TRBV27; j_gene: TRBJ1-2; d_gene: -; abundance: -; CDR3nt: TGTGCCAGCAGCATGACCCCCGGGCCGTTCTATGGCTACACCTTC; CDR3aa: CASSMTPGPFYGYTF
v_gene: TRBV25-1; j_gene: TRBJ2-7; d_gene: -; abundance: -; CDR3nt: TGTGCCAGCAGTCAAATCAGTGGGGGGAGCGAGCAGTACTTC; CDR3aa: CASSQISGGSEQYF
v_gene: TRBV10-3; j_gene: TRBJ2-7; d_gene: -; abundance: -; CDR3nt: TGTGCCATCAGTCAAGAGGGCTACGAGCAGTACTTC; CDR3aa: CAISQEGYEQYF
v_gene: TRBV29-1; j_gene: TRBJ1-3; d_gene: TRBD1; abundance: -; CDR3nt: TGCAGCGTTGGGGACAGGGCCCTAACTGGAAACACCATATATTTT; CDR3aa: CSVGDRALTGNTIYF
v_gene: TRBV6-4; j_gene: TRBJ2-2; d_gene: -; abundance: -; CDR3nt: TGTGCCAGCAGTACACTTACCGGGGAGCTGTTTTTT; CDR3aa: CASSTLTGELFF
v_gene: TRBV5-8; j_gene: TRBJ1-5; d_gene: -; abundance: -; CDR3nt: TGTGCCAGCAGACCTGGGTGGAATAGCAATCAGCCCCAGCATTTT; CDR3aa: CASRPGWNSNQPQHF
v_gene: TRBV6-6; j_gene: TRBJ1-2; d_gene: -; abundance: -; CDR3nt: TGTGCCAGCCTGGGGGGTGGAGGCTACACCTTC; CDR3aa: CASLGGGGYTF
v_gene: TRBV7-9; j_gene: TRBJ2-7; d_gene: TRBD2; abundance: -; CDR3nt: TGTGCCAGCAGCCCGGGACTAGCGAGCTCCTACGAGCAGTACTTC; CDR3aa: CASSPGLASSYEQYF
v_gene: TRBV5-1; j_gene: TRBJ1-1; d_gene: -; abundance: -; CDR3nt: TGCGCCAGCAGCTTGGTTACAGCGGGGACTGAAGCTTTCTTT; CDR3aa: CASSLVTAGTEAFF
v_gene: TRBV19; j_gene: TRBJ2-7; d_gene: TRBD2; abundance: once; CDR3nt: TGTGCCAGTAGTGCGGGACTAGCGGGGATATACGAGCAGTACTTC; CDR3aa: CASSAGLAGIYEQYF
v_gene: TRBV19; j_gene: TRBJ1-6; d_gene: -; abundance: few; CDR3nt: TGTGCCAGTAGAGACATCTTGGATTCACCCCTCCACTTT; CDR3aa: CASRDILDSPLHF
v_gene: TRBV10-2; j_gene: TRBJ1-5; d_gene: TRBD1; abundance: -; CDR3nt: TGCGCCAGCAGTGAGTTAGCGGACAGGACCAATCAGCCCCAGCATTTT; CDR3aa: CASSELADRTNQPQHF
v_gene: TRBV6-5; j_gene: TRBJ2-6; d_gene: -; abundance: once; CDR3nt: TGTGCCAGCAGTCGGGACTTCTCTGGGGCCAACGTCCTGACTTTC; CDR3aa: CASSRDFSGANVLTF
v_gene: TRBV7-9; j_gene: TRBJ1-1; d_gene: -; abundance: -; CDR3nt: TGTGCCAGCAGACCAAGCCCGGCAGATTTCCACACTGAAGCTTTCTTT; CDR3aa: CASRPSPADFHTEAFF
v_gene: TRBV5-1; j_gene: TRBJ1-4; d_gene: -; abundance: -; CDR3nt: TGCGCCAGCAGCTTGGTTGCCGGGGTTGCCGAAAAACTGTTTTTT; CDR3aa: CASSLVAGVAEKLFF